This T cell receptor (beta chain) was found in a study of shared clonotypes between healthy human individuals (TCRdb year 2020). Regarding the study in general: A couple of women and a few men aged 18 to 49 years were included in the cohort. Per donor, three plates each were used for CD4 naive and CD4 memory, two for CD8 naive, and one for CD8 memory. The study deeply sequenced blood TCR repertoires of about five healthy adults to estimate repertoire size and the extent of clonotype sharing between individuals. To increase sequencing depth and limit assay-specific biases, TCR repertoire library preparation and sequencing were carried out by different laboratories using diverse techniques. Between about 0.94 and 8.9 billion PBMCs per donor were obtained by leukapheresis.

Taken from cysteine to phenylalanine, the CDR3 has 15 residues. The kept DNA is CDR3 alone, 45 bases in frame from the first base. Via the germline V gene, CDR1 is SGHRS and CDR2 YFSETQ. Deletion took 0 bases off V and 0 bases off J, with a span of 7 bases between the germline ends. The study at large found these results: Even with the large sequencing depth, rarefaction of the sorted-subset datasets indicated that sequencing was incomplete. Only blood was sampled, and tissue TCR repertoires likely differ from those in blood. Based on pairwise subsampling, the degree of clonotype sharing among donors was expected to be affected by sequencing depth. Across a handful of donors, around 5.4% of naive CD4, 3% to 4% of naive CD8, 2% to 2.5% of memory CD4, and approximately 0.4% of memory CD8 clonotypes were shared. Compared with non-shared clonotypes, the clonotypes found in all four sorted-subset donors had higher generation probabilities. Estimated clonotype richness was generally larger for naive than for memory subsets. Because the study included a small number of donors, the genetic and exposure-history diversity represented was limited.

As for this clone: Its binding antigen is unknown. The sample holds no much larger clone one base away, and base qualities are not on file. Other DNA sequences in the same sample also yield this CDR3.

Donors were healthy HIV-negative adults with no recently reported acute infections or vaccinations. Every donor was a Caucasian adult residing in Nashville, Tennessee, USA. CD4+ T cells were enriched by magnetic negative selection; naive cells were then positively selected on CD45RA, and the negative fraction formed the memory subset. Blood was collected by leukapheresis, and PBMCs were isolated by Ficoll-Histopaque density gradient centrifugation and then cryopreserved in liquid nitrogen vapor phase. Analytical flow cytometry was used to check the purity and quantity of every magnetically sorted T cell population. Genomic DNA was isolated from every sorted fraction and measured by UV absorbance on a Nanodrop 2000c. TCR CDR3 regions were amplified from genomic DNA by multiplex PCR using the deep immunoSEQ assay. Extracted genomic DNA from each cell subset was distributed evenly across all wells of several immunoSEQ 96-well plates, and each plate was treated as a replicate. For sorted subsets, around 0.2 ug genomic DNA, equal to some 28,000 T cell genomes, was loaded into each replicate PCR. Purified libraries were measured with a Qubit 3.0 fluorometer, size-checked on a Bioanalyzer 2100, and measured again with the KAPA Library Quantification kit. Every immunoSEQ 96-well plate was sequenced on a separate single-read 150-cycle Illumina NextSeq 550 flow cell. For the original study's pipeline: Because the immunoSEQ output included only junctional sequences and no quality scores, the filtering could not be the same as the filtering used for full-length reads. To assign V/J genes and CDR3, sequences were annotated using PyIR, a Python wrapper for IgBLAST v1.9, with IMGT germline references. Reads were removed for weak V/J assignments (E-value above 1e-6), missing CDR3, stop codons, out-of-frame junctions, or ambiguous translated residues. V3J clonotypes were defined by identical inferred V gene, J gene, and CDR3 amino acid sequence. To compute the percentage overlap between repertoires, the number of shared unique clonotypes was divided by the size of the smaller repertoire. Richness of each repertoire was evaluated using RTK rarefaction, the Chao1 estimator, and Recon v2.1 estimates of unobserved clonotypes. Generation probabilities for all TCRbeta clonotypes obtained by the gDNA method from a handful of donors were computed using OLGA. Imported from immuneACCESS, the table was reduced by TCRdb to in-frame sequences with V and J called. These copies leave out some clones; in studies compared against another copy, an unresolved V gene accounts for under half, and the cause of the remainder is not known. That table is the source of V, J and clone size, and D and trimming were worked out from the DNA. Recorded for this sample are millions of clones; 90% to 95% of them occurred a single time. 0.13% of the sample is in the top ten clones.

The chain is made from TRBV5-1 and TRBJ1-3, with no confident D gene call. The sequenced material came from naive CD4+ T cells sorted from blood. The cell subset or site label corresponds to: CD45RA+ positively selected. This receptor was taken from a man aged 18-30 years in good health. The CDR3 is CASSLGAASGNTIYF. The base sequence is TGCGCCAGCAGCTTGGGAGCGGCCTCTGGAAACACCATATATTTT.